Listed below are T cell receptor beta chains from one sample, sequenced in a study of OX40 agonist ivuxolimab in advanced cancers. Measured with immunoSEQ multiplex PCR; TCRdb has only the in-frame clones, and not every one. This sample has about 80,000 clones; about 90% occur once, and the top ten carry about 8.6%. This specimen was CD4+ or CD8+ T cells sorted from blood, taken in a trial of the OX40 agonist ivuxolimab. The receptor set was obtained from an adult with an advanced solid tumor such as melanoma, head and neck, liver or kidney cancer. CDR3s include the opening cysteine and the closing phenylalanine or tryptophan. The D gene is left open where the match is weak. Size tells how often a clone was seen (once, few, many) or the class of an expanded clone, and some rows leave it out.

j_call	d_call	clone_size	v_call	cdr3_nt	cdr3_aa
TRBJ2-5	TRBD2	-	TRBV27	TGTGCCAGCAGTTTATCGAACGAGCGGGGGGTGGAGACCCAGTACTTC	CASSLSNERGVETQYF
TRBJ1-2	TRBD1	-	TRBV5-1	TGCGCCAGCAGCTGGGGGACAGAGTCTAACTATGGCTACACCTTC	CASSWGTESNYGYTF
TRBJ2-2	-	-	TRBV9	TGTGCCAGCAGCGGATTAACTGGGACCGGGGAGCTGTTTTTT	CASSGLTGTGELFF
TRBJ1-2	-	-	TRBV2	TGTGTCACCAGCCAATGGAAAGGGCCTAACTATGGCTACACCTTC	CVTSQWKGPNYGYTF
TRBJ2-1	TRBD1	-	TRBV9	TGTGCCAGCAGCGAGACAGGGGGTTCCGATGAGCAGTTCTTC	CASSETGGSDEQFF
TRBJ1-5	TRBD1	-	TRBV4-2	TGTGCCAGCAGCCAAGATGCAGGGGGCATTCAGCCCCAGCATTTT	CASSQDAGGIQPQHF
TRBJ1-1	-	-	TRBV6-6	TGTGCCAGCAGGACAGTGAACACTGAAGCTTTCTTT	CASRTVNTEAFF
TRBJ2-7	TRBD1	-	TRBV5-4	TGTGCCAGCAGCTCCCAGGGGGTCCCCTACGAGCAGTACTTC	CASSSQGVPYEQYF
TRBJ1-4	-	few	TRBV7-9	TGTGCCAGCAGCTTAGCAGGGGATGAAAAACTGTTTTTT	CASSLAGDEKLFF
TRBJ1-4	TRBD1	-	TRBV2	TGTGCCAGCACGGGGGACAGTAATGAAAAACTGTTTTTT	CASTGDSNEKLFF
TRBJ2-3	TRBD2	-	TRBV7-3	TGTGCCAGCAGCTTAGCGGGAGGCACAGATACGCAGTATTTT	CASSLAGGTDTQYF
TRBJ2-1	-	-	TRBV5-6	TGTGCCAGCAGCCCCCAACTAGGGGGGTTTCTTACCGATGAGCAGTTCTTC	CASSPQLGGFLTDEQFF
TRBJ2-3	-	-	TRBV11-2	TGTGCCAGCAGCCCAGAGGCAGGGGGCACAGATACGCAGTATTTT	CASSPEAGGTDTQYF
TRBJ2-5	-	few	TRBV27	TGTGCCAGCAGCCCGGGTGGGCCGGGGCAAGAGACCCAGTACTTC	CASSPGGPGQETQYF
TRBJ1-1	-	-	TRBV10-3	TGTGCCATCAGTGAGTCGTACGGGAACACTGAAGCTTTCTTT	CAISESYGNTEAFF
TRBJ2-1	TRBD2	-	TRBV11-3	TGTGCCAGCAGCTCCTATAGCGGGCTCCCCAATGAGCAGTTCTTC	CASSSYSGLPNEQFF
TRBJ2-4	-	-	TRBV6-6	TGTGCCAGCAGTTACACGGACAGTGTAGCCAAAAACATTCAGTACTTC	CASSYTDSVAKNIQYF
TRBJ1-5	TRBD1	-	TRBV28	TGTGCCAGCAGCCTCCGGACAGGGGAACAGCCCCAGCATTTT	CASSLRTGEQPQHF
TRBJ2-1	TRBD2	-	TRBV2	TGTGCCAGCCGGACTAGCGGGGGGCCGGATGAGCAGTTCTTC	CASRTSGGPDEQFF
TRBJ1-1	TRBD1	-	TRBV7-9	TGTGCCAGCAGCAGCCGCCAGGGGGGAGAAGCTTTCTTT	CASSSRQGGEAFF
TRBJ2-2	-	-	TRBV9	TGTGCCAGCAGCGTACCCTATCACAGGGAGGACACCGGGGAGCTGTTTTTT	CASSVPYHREDTGELFF
TRBJ1-3	-	-	TRBV9	TGTGCCAGCAGCGTAGGGAGTCCTGGAAACACCATATATTTT	CASSVGSPGNTIYF
TRBJ2-1	TRBD2	-	TRBV27	TGTGCCAGCAGTCCGCGACTAGCGGGGGCATTCGATGAGCAGTTCTTC	CASSPRLAGAFDEQFF
TRBJ1-1	TRBD1	-	TRBV5-1	TGCGCCAGCAGCTTGACCCCCGGGACAGGGGGGATGAACACTGAAGCTTTCTTT	CASSLTPGTGGMNTEAFF
TRBJ2-7	TRBD2	-	TRBV19	TGTGCCAGTAGCCCGGGGGGGGCCTACGAGCAGTACTTC	CASSPGGAYEQYF
TRBJ2-7	TRBD2	-	TRBV29-1	TGCAGCGCCTGGGACTCGGGGGGCGAGCAGTACTTC	CSAWDSGGEQYF
TRBJ2-2	TRBD1	-	TRBV9	TGTGCCAGCAGCGAGACAGGGGTCACCGGGGAGCTGTTTTTT	CASSETGVTGELFF
TRBJ2-1	-	-	TRBV2	TGTGCCAGCACGGAGTGGGGGAGCTCCTACAATGAGCAGTTCTTC	CASTEWGSSYNEQFF
TRBJ2-1	TRBD1	-	TRBV6-1	TGTGCCAGCAGTGATTTGACAGGGGGCGGTGAGCAGTTCTTC	CASSDLTGGGEQFF
TRBJ1-5	-	-	TRBV5-8	TGTGCCAGCAGCTCCAGGGGAGGCAATCAGCCCCAGCATTTT	CASSSRGGNQPQHF
TRBJ2-7	TRBD2	-	TRBV27	TGTGCCAGCAGTTTGCTAGCGGGGGACCCCTACGAGCAGTACTTC	CASSLLAGDPYEQYF
TRBJ2-1	TRBD1	-	TRBV5-8	TGTGCCAGCAGCTTGGCAGGGGGTGAGTTCAATGAGCAGTTCTTC	CASSLAGGEFNEQFF
TRBJ2-1	-	-	TRBV9	TGTGCCAGCAGCCCAGCCAGGGGAGGGTACAATGAGCAGTTCTTC	CASSPARGGYNEQFF
TRBJ2-7	TRBD2	-	TRBV7-9	TGTGCCAGCAGCTTAGGGCTAGCGGGCTTCTCCTACGAGCAGTACTTC	CASSLGLAGFSYEQYF
TRBJ1-1	-	-	TRBV5-6	TGTGCCAGCAGCCCCCTGCCGGTGGGCATGAACACTGAAGCTTTCTTT	CASSPLPVGMNTEAFF
TRBJ1-4	-	-	TRBV27	TGTGCCAGCAGTGCCGGGACCTGGGGTGAAAAACTGTTTTTT	CASSAGTWGEKLFF
TRBJ1-5	TRBD1	-	TRBV7-8	TGTGCCAGCAGCCCCTGGACAGGGGAGGATGCCCAGCATTTT	CASSPWTGEDAQHF
TRBJ2-3	-	-	TRBV6-5	TGTGCCAGCAGGAAGGCAAACAGAGCCACAGATACGCAGTATTTT	CASRKANRATDTQYF
TRBJ1-1	-	-	TRBV11-2	TGTGCCAGCAGCTTAGCGAGGTCTGAAGCTTTCTTT	CASSLARSEAFF
TRBJ2-1	TRBD2	-	TRBV30	TGTGCCTGGAGTCCAAATAGCGGGGGGGCTACCTACAATGAGCAGTTCTTC	CAWSPNSGGATYNEQFF
TRBJ2-7	-	-	TRBV29-1	TGCAGCGTTGCCGGCTCATCCTACGAGCAGTACTTC	CSVAGSSYEQYF
TRBJ2-1	TRBD1	once	TRBV6-1	TGTGCCAGCAGTGAACAACAGGGGGAAGGTGTCGACAATGAGCAGTTCTTC	CASSEQQGEGVDNEQFF
TRBJ2-7	-	-	TRBV2	TGTGCCAGCAGTGGCAGTGATACCCTTACCTACGAGCAGTACTTC	CASSGSDTLTYEQYF
TRBJ1-6	TRBD1	-	TRBV13	TGTGCCAGCGAGACAGGGGGCGAGAATTCACCCCTCCACTTT	CASETGGENSPLHF
TRBJ2-2	TRBD1	-	TRBV11-2	TGTGCCAGCACCTCGGGACAGGGGTGGGGGAACACCGGGGAGCTGTTTTTT	CASTSGQGWGNTGELFF
TRBJ2-7	-	-	TRBV27	TGTGCCAGCAGTTACGGGACACACTACGAGCAGTACTTC	CASSYGTHYEQYF
TRBJ1-5	-	once	TRBV7-9	TGTGCCAGCAGCTTAGCCCCCCCAAAGGATAGCAATCAGCCCCAGCATTTT	CASSLAPPKDSNQPQHF
TRBJ2-7	TRBD1	-	TRBV11-3	TGTGCCAGCAGCCCCCGGGACAGGGGCGGCGAGCAGTACTTC	CASSPRDRGGEQYF
TRBJ2-5	TRBD2	few	TRBV27	TGTGCCAGCAAGCGGACTAGCGGGGGCCAAGAGACCCAGTACTTC	CASKRTSGGQETQYF
TRBJ2-1	-	-	TRBV7-6	TGTGCCAGCAGTTCCAGGTGGGGGCCCCCCTACAATGAGCAGTTCTTC	CASSSRWGPPYNEQFF
TRBJ1-2	TRBD1	-	TRBV7-8	TGTGCCAGCAGCCTGGGACAGGGGGATGGCTACACCTTC	CASSLGQGDGYTF
TRBJ2-5	-	-	TRBV7-2	TGTGCCAGCAGCTTCCTGTTATCGGGGAAAGAGACCCAGTACTTC	CASSFLLSGKETQYF
TRBJ2-7	-	-	TRBV6-5	TGTGCCAGCAGTTACTCGATAAGCTACGAGCAGTACTTC	CASSYSISYEQYF
TRBJ2-2	TRBD2	-	TRBV9	TGTGCCAGCAGCCCCGAACTAGCGGGGGGGCCCATCTCGAACACCGGGGAGCTGTTTTTT	CASSPELAGGPISNTGELFF
TRBJ2-1	-	-	TRBV18	TGTGCCAGCTCACCACGGCCAGGGGAATACAATGAGCAGTTCTTC	CASSPRPGEYNEQFF
TRBJ1-6	-	-	TRBV9	TGTGCCAGCAGCGTAGAGCGGGGCTTGCCTGACTATAATTCACCCCTCCACTTT	CASSVERGLPDYNSPLHF